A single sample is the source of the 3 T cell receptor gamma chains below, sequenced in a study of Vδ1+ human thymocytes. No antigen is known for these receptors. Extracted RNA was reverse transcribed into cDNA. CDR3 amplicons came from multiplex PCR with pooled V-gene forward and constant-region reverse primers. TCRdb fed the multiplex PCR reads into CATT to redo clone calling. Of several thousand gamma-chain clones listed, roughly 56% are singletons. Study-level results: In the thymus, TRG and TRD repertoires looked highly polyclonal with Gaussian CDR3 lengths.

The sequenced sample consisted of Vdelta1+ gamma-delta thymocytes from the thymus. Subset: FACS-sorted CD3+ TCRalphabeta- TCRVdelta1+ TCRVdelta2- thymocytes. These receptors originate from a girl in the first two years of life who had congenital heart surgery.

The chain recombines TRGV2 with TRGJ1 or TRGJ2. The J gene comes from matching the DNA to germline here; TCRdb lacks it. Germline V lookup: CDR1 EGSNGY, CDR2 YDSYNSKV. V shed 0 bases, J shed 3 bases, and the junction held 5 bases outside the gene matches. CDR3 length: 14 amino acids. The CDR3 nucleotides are TGTGCCACCTGGGACGGGCCGATTTATTATAAGAAACTCTTT. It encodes CATWDGPIYYKKLF.

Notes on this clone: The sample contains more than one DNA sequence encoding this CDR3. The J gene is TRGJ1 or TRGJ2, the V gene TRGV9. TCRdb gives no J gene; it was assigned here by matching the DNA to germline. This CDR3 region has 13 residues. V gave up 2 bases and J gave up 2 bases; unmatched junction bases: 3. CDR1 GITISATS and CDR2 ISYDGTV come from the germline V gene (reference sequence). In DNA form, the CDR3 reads TGTGCCTTGTGGGAGGGTTATTATTATAAGAAACTCTTT. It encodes CALWEGYYYKKLF.

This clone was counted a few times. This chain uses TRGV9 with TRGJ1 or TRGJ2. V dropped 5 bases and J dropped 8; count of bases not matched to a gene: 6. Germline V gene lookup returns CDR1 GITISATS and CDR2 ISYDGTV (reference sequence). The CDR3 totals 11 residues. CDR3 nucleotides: TGTGCCTTGTGGGCGGTAAATAAGAAACTCTTT. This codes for CALWAVNKKLF.